This TCR beta chain was captured by sequencing in a study of CD8+CD57+ T cells in acquired aplastic anemia listed by TCRdb under 2018. Broadly, across the study: DNA extracted from sorted CD4+ and CD8+ cells had a mean of approximately 3.4 ug, with a range of about 0.19 to 30 ug. CD8+CD57+ expansion was defined as a frequency above the mean frequency observed in healthy subjects.

As regards this clonotype: The antigen this receptor binds is unknown. No base qualities exist here, and no much larger clone lies one base off it.

Flow cytometry had shown CD8+CD57+ cell expansion in the patients selected for sequencing. Every patient had a diagnosis of severe acquired aplastic anemia based on International Study of Aplastic Anemia and Agranulocytosis and Camitta criteria. No patient had received any therapy when blood was sampled. The study deep-sequenced TCR repertoires of sorted CD4+ and CD8+ blood T cells from severe aplastic anemia patients and healthy subjects. Patients were enrolled under clinicaltrials.gov protocols 00001620, 01623167, 00001397, 00071045, 00081523 and 00961064 in the USA. Ficoll-Paque density gradient centrifugation was used to isolate peripheral blood mononuclear cells. CD4+ and CD8+ T cells were sorted by FACS or magnetic beads before DNA extraction. The CDR3, from cysteine to phenylalanine, totals 13 residues. CDR3 DNA is the only sequence kept; it has 39 bases, read in frame from the first base. V was cut back by 10 bases and J by 5 bases, leaving a gap of 17 bases between them.

Genomic DNA served as template for TCR beta VDJ combination and CDR3 sequence profiling. An Illumina HiSeq 2000 was the platform used for TCR repertoire sequencing. Per the source publication's procedure: Repertoire assessment relied on Simpson's diversity index, CDR3 size and DJ length profiles, and TRBV/TRBJ rearrangement plots. The immunodominant clone was defined as the most abundant DNA sequence in deep sequencing data. CDR3 amino acid sequences were checked for sharing across subjects and were also compared against the VDJdb database and published repertoires. The raw public reads went through TCRdb reprocessing: fastp at Q25, MiXCR clone calling, in-frame beta chains kept. Each entry is one CDR3 protein sequence, shown with its most common DNA and genes. The V and J calls here are based on TCRdb, not the publication. The sample profile shows roughly 250,000 distinct CDR3 sequences; 65% to 90% of them were found once. Together, the top ten hold 35% to 50% of the sample.

Here is what the overall study found, with its caveats: Approximately 27 CD8+ CDR3 sequences were found in both patients and controls but appeared to be highly expressed in patients and within the immunodominant clones of the patients. No significant difference in CD8+ Simpson's diversity was found between patients and healthy controls (P=0.060).

The sequence was obtained from a human donor with aplastic anemia. Sequencing input: sorted CD4+, CD8+, or CD8+CD57+ T cells (not recorded which) from PBMCs. Here the chain combines TRBV12-3 or TRBV12-4 and TRBJ1-2, with the D gene call left open. The DNA sequence is TGTGCCACCAAAATAGACACTGAATATGGCTACACCTTC. Its product reads: CATKIDTEYGYTF.